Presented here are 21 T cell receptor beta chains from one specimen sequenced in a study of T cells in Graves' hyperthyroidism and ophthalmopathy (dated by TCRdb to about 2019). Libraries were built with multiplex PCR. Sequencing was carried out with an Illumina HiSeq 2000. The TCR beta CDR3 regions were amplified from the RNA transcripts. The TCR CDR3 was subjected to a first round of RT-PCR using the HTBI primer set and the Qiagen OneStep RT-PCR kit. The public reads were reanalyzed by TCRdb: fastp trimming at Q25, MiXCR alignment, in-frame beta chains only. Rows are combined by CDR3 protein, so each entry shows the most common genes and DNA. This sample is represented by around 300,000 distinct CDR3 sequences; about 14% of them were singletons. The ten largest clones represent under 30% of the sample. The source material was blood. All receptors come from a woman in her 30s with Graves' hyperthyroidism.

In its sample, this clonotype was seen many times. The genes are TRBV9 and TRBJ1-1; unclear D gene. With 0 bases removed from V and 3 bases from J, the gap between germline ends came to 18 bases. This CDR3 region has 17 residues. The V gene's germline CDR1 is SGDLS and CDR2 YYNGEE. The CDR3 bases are TGTGCCAGCAGCGTAGATCTGGGAAAGAAGGGATACACTGAAGCTTTCTTT. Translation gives CASSVDLGKKGYTEAFF. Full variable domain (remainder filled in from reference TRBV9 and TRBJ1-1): DSGVTQTPKHLITATGQRVTLRCSPRSGDLSVYWYQQSLDQGLQFLIQYYNGEERAKGNILERFSAQQFPDLHSELNLSSLELGDSALYFCASSVDLGKKGYTEAFFGQGTRLTVV.

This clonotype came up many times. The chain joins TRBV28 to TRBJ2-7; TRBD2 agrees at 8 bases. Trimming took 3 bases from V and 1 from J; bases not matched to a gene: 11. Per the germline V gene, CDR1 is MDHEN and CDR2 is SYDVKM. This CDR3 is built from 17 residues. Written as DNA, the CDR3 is TGTGCCAGCAGTTTTGGGTTTACGGGAGGGAATTCCTACGAGCAGTACTTC. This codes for CASSFGFTGGNSYEQYF.

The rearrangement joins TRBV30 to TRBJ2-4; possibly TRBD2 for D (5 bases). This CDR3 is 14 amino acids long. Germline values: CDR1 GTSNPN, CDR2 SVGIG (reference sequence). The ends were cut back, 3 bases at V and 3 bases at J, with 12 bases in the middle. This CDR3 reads CAWRVTSGKNIQYF. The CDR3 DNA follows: TGTGCCTGGAGGGTCACTAGTGGCAAAAACATTCAGTACTTC.

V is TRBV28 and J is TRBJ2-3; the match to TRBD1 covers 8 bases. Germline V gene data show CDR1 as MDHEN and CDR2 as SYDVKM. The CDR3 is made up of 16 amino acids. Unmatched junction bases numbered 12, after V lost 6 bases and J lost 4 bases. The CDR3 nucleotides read TGTGCCAGCAGCCCTAAGACAGGGGTCCGGGCAGATACGCAGTATTTT. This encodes CASSPKTGVRADTQYF.

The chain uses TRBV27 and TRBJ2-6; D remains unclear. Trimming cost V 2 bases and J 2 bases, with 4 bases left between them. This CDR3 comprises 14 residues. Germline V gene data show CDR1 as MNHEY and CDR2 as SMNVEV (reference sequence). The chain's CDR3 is CASSLIPGANVLTF. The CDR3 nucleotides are TGTGCCAGCAGTTTAATCCCTGGGGCCAACGTCCTGACTTTC.

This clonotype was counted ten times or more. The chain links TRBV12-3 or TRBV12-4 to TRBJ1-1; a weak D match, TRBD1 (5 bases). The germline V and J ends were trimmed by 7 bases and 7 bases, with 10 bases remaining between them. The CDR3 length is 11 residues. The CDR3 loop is CASIRRGEAFF. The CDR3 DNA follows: TGTGCCAGCATTCGTAGGGGTGAAGCTTTCTTT.

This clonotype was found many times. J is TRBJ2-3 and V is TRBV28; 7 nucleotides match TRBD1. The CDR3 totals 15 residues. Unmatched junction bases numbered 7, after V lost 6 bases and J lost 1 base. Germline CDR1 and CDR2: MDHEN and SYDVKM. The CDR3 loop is CASRSGQSRTDTQYF. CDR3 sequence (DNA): TGTGCCAGCAGATCGGGACAGAGCCGCACAGATACGCAGTATTTT.

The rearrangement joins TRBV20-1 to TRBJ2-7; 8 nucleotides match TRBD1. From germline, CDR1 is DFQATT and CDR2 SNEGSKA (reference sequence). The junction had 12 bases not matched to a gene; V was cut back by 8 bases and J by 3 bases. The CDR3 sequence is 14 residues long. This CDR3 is CSPLRRDRFYEQYF. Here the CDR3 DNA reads TGCAGTCCCCTCAGACGGGACAGGTTCTACGAGCAGTACTTC.

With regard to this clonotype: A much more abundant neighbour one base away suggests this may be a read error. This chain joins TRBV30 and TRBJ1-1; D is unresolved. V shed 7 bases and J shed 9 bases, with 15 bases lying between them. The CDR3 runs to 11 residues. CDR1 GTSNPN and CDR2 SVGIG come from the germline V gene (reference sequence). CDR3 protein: CASKHATKAFF. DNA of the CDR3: TGTGCCTCGAAACATGCGACTAAAGCTTTCTTT.

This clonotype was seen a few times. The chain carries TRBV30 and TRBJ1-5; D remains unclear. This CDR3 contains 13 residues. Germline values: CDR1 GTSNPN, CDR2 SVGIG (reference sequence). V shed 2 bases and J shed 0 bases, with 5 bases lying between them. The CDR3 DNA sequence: TGTGCCTGGAGTAGGGATAGCAATCAGCCCCAGCATTTT. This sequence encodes CAWSRDSNQPQHF.

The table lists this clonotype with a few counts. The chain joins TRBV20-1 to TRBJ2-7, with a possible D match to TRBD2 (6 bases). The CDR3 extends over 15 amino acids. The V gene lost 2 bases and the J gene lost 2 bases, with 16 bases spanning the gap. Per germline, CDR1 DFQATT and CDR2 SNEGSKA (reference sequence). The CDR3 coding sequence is TGCAGTGCTAGACTGATAATTGGGACTCCCTACGAGCAGTACTTC. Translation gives CSARLIIGTPYEQYF.

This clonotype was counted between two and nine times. In DNA, the CDR3 is TGTGCCAGCAGCTTTTCAATTTCTACGGGACAGGGTGTGTTCTACGAGCAGTACTTC. Translating gives CASSFSISTGQGVFYEQYF. The V and J genes are TRBV11-1 and TRBJ2-7; 9 nucleotides align to TRBD1. The V segment lost 3 bases and the J segment 3 bases; nucleotides outside the gene matches: 18. The CDR3 contains 19 residues. The germline V gene encodes CDR1 SGHAT and CDR2 FQDESV (reference sequence).

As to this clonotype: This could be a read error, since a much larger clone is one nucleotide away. The chain's CDR3 is CASSEWGRGNQPQHF. The CDR3 bases are TGTGCCAGCAGTGAATGGGGCAGGGGAAATCAGCCCCAGCATTTT. The rearrangement joins TRBV6-1 to TRBJ1-5, with TRBD1 as a possible D gene (6 bases). V shed 2 bases and J shed 4 bases, with 12 bases lying between them. Germline loops: CDR1 MNHNS, CDR2 SASEGT. The CDR3 runs to 15 residues.

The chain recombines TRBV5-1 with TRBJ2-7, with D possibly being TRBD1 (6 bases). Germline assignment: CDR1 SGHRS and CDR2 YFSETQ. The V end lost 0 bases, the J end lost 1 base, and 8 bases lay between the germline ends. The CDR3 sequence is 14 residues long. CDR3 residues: CASSLGDKSYEQYF. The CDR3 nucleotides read TGCGCCAGCAGCTTGGGGGACAAATCCTACGAGCAGTACTTC. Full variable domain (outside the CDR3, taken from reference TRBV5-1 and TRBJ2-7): KAGVTQTPRYLIKTRGQQVTLSCSPISGHRSVSWYQQTPGQGLQFLFEYFSETQRNKGNFPGRFSGRQFSNSRSEMNVSTLELGDSALYLCASSLGDKSYEQYFGPGTRLTVT.

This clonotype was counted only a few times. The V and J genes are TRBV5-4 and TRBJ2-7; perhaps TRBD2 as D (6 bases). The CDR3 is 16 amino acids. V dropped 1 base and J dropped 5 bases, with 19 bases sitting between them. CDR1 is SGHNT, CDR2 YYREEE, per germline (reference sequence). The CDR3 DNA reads TGTGCCAGCAGCTTGCGGGTTTGGGGGGAGACGGACGAGCAGTACTTC. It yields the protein CASSLRVWGETDEQYF. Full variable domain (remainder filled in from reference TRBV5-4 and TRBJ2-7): ETGVTQSPTHLIKTRGQQVTLRCSSQSGHNTVSWYQQALGQGPQFIFQYYREEENGRGNFPPRFSGLQFPNYSSELNVNALELDDSALYLCASSLRVWGETDEQYFGPGTRLTVT.

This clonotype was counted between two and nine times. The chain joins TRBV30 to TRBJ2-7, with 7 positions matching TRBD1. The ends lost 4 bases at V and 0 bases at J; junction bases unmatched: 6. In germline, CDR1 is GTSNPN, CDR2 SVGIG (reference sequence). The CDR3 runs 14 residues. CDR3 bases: TGTGCCTGGAAGACAGGGTGGAGCTCCTACGAGCAGTACTTC. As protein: CAWKTGWSSYEQYF.

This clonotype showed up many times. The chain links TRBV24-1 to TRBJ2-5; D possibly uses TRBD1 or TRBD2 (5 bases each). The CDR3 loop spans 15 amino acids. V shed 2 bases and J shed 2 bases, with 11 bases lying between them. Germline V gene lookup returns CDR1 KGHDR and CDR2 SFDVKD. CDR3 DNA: TGTGCCACCAGTGATTGGGGACGCGAGCAAGAGACCCAGTACTTC. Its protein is CATSDWGREQETQYF.

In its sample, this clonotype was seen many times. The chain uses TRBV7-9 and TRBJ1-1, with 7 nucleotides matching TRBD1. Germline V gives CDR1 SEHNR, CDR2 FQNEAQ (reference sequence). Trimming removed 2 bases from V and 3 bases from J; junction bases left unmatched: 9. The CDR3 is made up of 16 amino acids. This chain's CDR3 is CASSLRRQGLDTEAFF. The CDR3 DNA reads TGTGCCAGCAGCTTAAGAAGACAGGGTCTGGACACTGAAGCTTTCTTT.

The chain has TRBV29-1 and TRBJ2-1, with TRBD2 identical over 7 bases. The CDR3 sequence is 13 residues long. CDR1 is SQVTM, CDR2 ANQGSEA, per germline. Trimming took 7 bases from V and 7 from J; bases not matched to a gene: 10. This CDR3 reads CSAAGGSRNEQFF. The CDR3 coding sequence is TGCAGCGCCGCAGGCGGGAGTAGGAATGAGCAGTTCTTC.

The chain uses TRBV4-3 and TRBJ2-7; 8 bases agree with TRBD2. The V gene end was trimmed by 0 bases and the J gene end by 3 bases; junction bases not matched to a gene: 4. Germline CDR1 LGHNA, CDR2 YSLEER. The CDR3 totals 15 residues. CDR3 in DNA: TGCGCCAGCAGCCAAGATGGTAGCGGGATCTACGAGCAGTACTTC. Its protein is CASSQDGSGIYEQYF.

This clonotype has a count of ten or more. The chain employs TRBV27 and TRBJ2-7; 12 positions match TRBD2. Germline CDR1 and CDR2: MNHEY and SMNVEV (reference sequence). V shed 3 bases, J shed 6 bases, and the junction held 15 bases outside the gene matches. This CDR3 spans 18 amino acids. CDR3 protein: CASSLSGTSGHWGREQYF. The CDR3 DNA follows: TGTGCCAGCAGTTTGAGCGGGACTAGCGGGCATTGGGGTCGCGAGCAGTACTTC.